These T cell receptor beta chains were read from a single sample in a study of persistence of HIV-infected CD4 T cells. Antigen specificity for these receptors is unknown. The data were produced by immunoSEQ multiplex PCR, yet TCRdb's version contains in-frame clones alone and is incomplete. The sample gives about 43,000 clones, roughly 74% of which show up once; approximately 15% is in the top ten. The starting material was CD4+ T cells sorted from PBMCs after approximately 19-hour stimulation, obtained from a patient who received antiretroviral therapy. These receptor sequences come from an adult man with HIV who was CMV-seropositive. Both conserved end residues are part of each CDR3. A D gene is named only where the DNA matches it firmly. Clone size appears in some rows only: once, few, many, or a class for an expanded clone.

J gene	V gene	clone size	D gene	CDR3 DNA	CDR3 protein
TRBJ1-2	TRBV25-1	NA	TRBD1	TGTGCCAGCAGTGGAATCCTCGGACAGGGGCCCTATGGCTACACCTTC	CASSGILGQGPYGYTF
TRBJ2-5	TRBV6-5	once	NA	TGTGCCAGCAGTTACTTGGCAGAACCCTCCAGGACCCAGTACTTC	CASSYLAEPSRTQYF
TRBJ2-1	TRBV9	few	NA	TGTGCCAGCAGCGTCGCGGGGACTGTCTACAATGAGCAGTTCTTC	CASSVAGTVYNEQFF
TRBJ2-2	TRBV30	NA	NA	TGTGCCTACCGGAGGGGGCCCGGGGAGCTGTTTTTT	CAYRRGPGELFF
TRBJ1-4	TRBV5-1	NA	TRBD1	TGCGCCAGCAGCCCCGACAGGGCCGGTGAAAAACTGTTTTTT	CASSPDRAGEKLFF
TRBJ2-7	TRBV29-1	NA	TRBD1	TGCAGCGTAGCCCGACAGGGGGCATCCTACGAGCAGTACTTC	CSVARQGASYEQYF
TRBJ2-6	TRBV5-5	NA	NA	TGTGCCAGCAGCTCGTCTAGTGCTGGGGCCAACGTCCTGACTTTC	CASSSSSAGANVLTF
TRBJ1-6	TRBV20-1	NA	TRBD1	TGCAGTGCTAGTTCAGGACAGGGAGAATCACCCCTCCACTTT	CSASSGQGESPLHF
TRBJ1-5	TRBV6-2/TRBV6-3	NA	TRBD1	TGTGCCAGCAGTTTCAGGGGGGCGGGTCAGCCCCAGCATTTT	CASSFRGAGQPQHF
TRBJ1-5	TRBV7-2	NA	NA	TGTGCCAGCAGCTTAGTCAAGGCGAATCAGCCCCAGCATTTT	CASSLVKANQPQHF
TRBJ2-7	TRBV24-1	NA	TRBD1	TGTGCCACCAGTGATGGACAGGGGAACTCCTACGAGCAGTACTTC	CATSDGQGNSYEQYF
TRBJ1-5	TRBV19	NA	NA	TGTGCCAGTAACACTCGGGATACTAATCAGCCCCAGCATTTT	CASNTRDTNQPQHF
TRBJ2-1	TRBV19	NA	NA	TGTGCCAGTAGTCAGGACCGGGACGAGCAGTTCTTC	CASSQDRDEQFF
TRBJ2-2	TRBV29-1	few	NA	TGCAGCGCATCCGGGACATACACCGGGGAGCTGTTTTTT	CSASGTYTGELFF
TRBJ2-1	TRBV6-5	NA	NA	TGTGCCAGCAGGGACGACAATGAGCAGTTCTTC	CASRDDNEQFF
TRBJ1-2	TRBV7-2	few	NA	TGTGCCAGCAGCCCTGTGCCCGCCTATGGCTACACCTTC	CASSPVPAYGYTF
TRBJ2-1	TRBV7-2	once	NA	TGTGCCAGCAGCTTACAGGGGAGCAATGAGCAGTTCTTC	CASSLQGSNEQFF
TRBJ1-2	TRBV9	NA	TRBD1	TGTGCCAGCAGCGTAGGGCTATTCGGGACAGGGGATGGCTACACCTTC	CASSVGLFGTGDGYTF
TRBJ1-1	TRBV19	NA	NA	TGTGCCAGTAGTATAGATGAAGCGTCTTGGGCTTTCTTT	CASSIDEASWAFF
TRBJ2-7	TRBV2	NA	NA	TGTGCCAGCAAATCTCTGATCTCCTACGAGCAGTACTTC	CASKSLISYEQYF
TRBJ2-3	TRBV7-2	once	TRBD1	TGTGCCAGCAGCTTAGGGGACAGGGGTGCGTCAGATACGCAGTATTTT	CASSLGDRGASDTQYF
TRBJ1-2	TRBV2	NA	NA	TGTGCCAGCACCTCTCTGGGGGGGAACTATGGCTACACCTTC	CASTSLGGNYGYTF
TRBJ2-7	TRBV10-1	NA	TRBD1	TGCGCCAGCAGCGTTGGACAGGGGGCCTACGAGCAGTACTTC	CASSVGQGAYEQYF